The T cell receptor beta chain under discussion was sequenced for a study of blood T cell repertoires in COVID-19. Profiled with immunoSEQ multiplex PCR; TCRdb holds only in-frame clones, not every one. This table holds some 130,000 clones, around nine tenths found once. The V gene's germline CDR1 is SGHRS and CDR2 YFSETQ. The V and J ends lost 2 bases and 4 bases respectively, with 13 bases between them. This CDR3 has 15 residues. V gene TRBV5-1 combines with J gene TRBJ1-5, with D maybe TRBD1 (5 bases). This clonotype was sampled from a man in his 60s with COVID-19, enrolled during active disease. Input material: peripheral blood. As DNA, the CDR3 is TGCGCCAGCAGCTTTGGCGACAGCGCTAATCAGCCCCAGCATTTT. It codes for CASSFGDSANQPQHF.